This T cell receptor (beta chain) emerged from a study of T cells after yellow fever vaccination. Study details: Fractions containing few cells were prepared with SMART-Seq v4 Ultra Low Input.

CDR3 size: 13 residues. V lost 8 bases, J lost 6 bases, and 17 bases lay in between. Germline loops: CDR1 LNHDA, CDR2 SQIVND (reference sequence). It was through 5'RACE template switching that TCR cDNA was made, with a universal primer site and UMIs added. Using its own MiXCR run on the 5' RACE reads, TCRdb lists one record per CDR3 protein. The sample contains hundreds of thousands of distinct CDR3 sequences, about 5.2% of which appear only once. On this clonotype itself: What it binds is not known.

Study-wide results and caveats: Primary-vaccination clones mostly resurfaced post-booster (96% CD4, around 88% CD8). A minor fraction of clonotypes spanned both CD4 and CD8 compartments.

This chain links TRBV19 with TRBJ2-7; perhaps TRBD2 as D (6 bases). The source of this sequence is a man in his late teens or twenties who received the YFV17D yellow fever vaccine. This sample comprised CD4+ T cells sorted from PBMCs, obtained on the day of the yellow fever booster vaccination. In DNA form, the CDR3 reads TGTGCCAGTTCCCAGACTAGATCTGGCGAGCAGTACTTC. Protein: CASSQTRSGEQYF.